Presented here are 27 T cell receptor beta chains from one specimen sequenced in a study of blood T cells in healthy people across ages. Next came a second PCR, run for roughly 6 to 11 cycles, which used a sample-barcoded 5' primer along with a J-beta primer mix. TCRdb re-called the 5' RACE reads with MiXCR, one entry per CDR3 protein. The sample comprises over a million distinct CDR3 sequences, roughly 64% of which are singletons, and about 6.3% rests with the top ten. Sequences were obtained from blood. These receptors originate from a man younger than 30 in good health.

This chain joins TRBV4-2 and TRBJ2-1, with D possibly called TRBD1 or TRBD2 (6 bases each). The CDR3 length is 16 residues. V lost 7 bases to trimming and J lost 0 bases, with 16 bases between them. Looked up from germline, CDR1 is LGHNA and CDR2 is YNFKEQ. The CDR3 loop reads CASTRRGDLSYNEQFF. CDR3 in DNA: TGTGCCAGCACCCGGAGGGGGGACCTCTCCTACAATGAGCAGTTCTTC.

The chain links TRBV6-5 to TRBJ1-1, with unresolved D. V shed 6 bases and J shed 7 bases, with 21 bases lying between them. In germline, CDR1 is MNHEY, CDR2 SVGAGI. This CDR3 is built from 15 residues. The CDR3 protein is CASSPLVQARGEAFF. For the CDR3, the DNA is TGTGCCAGCAGCCCTTTAGTGCAGGCGCGGGGTGAAGCTTTCTTT.

This clonotype was found once. The chain has TRBV20-1 and TRBJ2-5; TRBD1 agrees at 9 bases. The CDR3 totals 15 residues. CDR1 is DFQATT and CDR2 is SNEGSKA in the germline V gene (reference sequence). V shed 5 bases, J shed 11 bases, and the junction held 18 bases outside the gene matches. The CDR3 loop reads CSAEEIWTGAEEQYF. The CDR3 DNA follows: TGCAGTGCTGAGGAGATATGGACAGGGGCTGAGGAGCAGTACTTC.

A single count supports this clonotype. The gene calls are TRBV6-1 and TRBJ2-2, with no clear D. The CDR3 extends over 11 amino acids. Deletions cut 4 bases from V and 13 bases from J, with 10 bases between. Germline CDR1 is MNHNS and CDR2 is SASEGT. This CDR3 is CASSVLGMLFF. CDR3 coding DNA: TGTGCCAGCAGTGTCTTAGGGATGCTGTTTTTT.

The CDR3 spells CASSIRTSGRDCEQYF. DNA of the CDR3: TGTGCCAGCAGTATAAGGACTAGCGGGAGGGACTGCGAGCAGTACTTC. This chain links TRBV27 with TRBJ2-7, with 15 bases aligning to TRBD2. The CDR3 is 16 residues long. V was pared by 5 bases and J by 6 bases, with 8 bases of the junction left unmatched. Germline V gene lookup returns CDR1 MNHEY and CDR2 SMNVEV (reference sequence).

This clonotype was counted between two and nine times. The chain recombines TRBV2 with TRBJ2-2; D remains ambiguous. Germline CDR1 and CDR2: SNHLY and FYNNEI. V lost 4 bases to trimming and J lost 1 base, with 4 bases between them. The CDR3 covers 13 residues. CDR3 DNA: TGTGCCAGCAGTGGAGGGAACACCGGGGAGCTGTTTTTT. Translation gives CASSGGNTGELFF.

The chain employs TRBV4-2 and TRBJ1-4; 7 nucleotides line up with TRBD1. CDR3 size: 16 residues. Germline trimming cut 3 bases from V and 2 bases from J; bases unmatched to any gene: 6. Germline lookup yields CDR1 LGHNA and CDR2 YNFKEQ. The DNA for the CDR3 is TGTGCCAGCAGCCATATTGGACAGGCCACTAATGAAAAACTGTTTTTT. This gives the protein CASSHIGQATNEKLFF.

The table lists this clonotype with a few counts. The DNA for the CDR3 is TGTGCCAGCAGCTTAGAACCGGGGGTAGCCAAAAACATTCAGTACTTC. The encoded protein is CASSLEPGVAKNIQYF. The chain has TRBV13 and TRBJ2-4, with a weak D call TRBD2 (6 bases). CDR3 size: 16 residues. Germline lookup yields CDR1 PRHDT and CDR2 FYEKMQ (reference sequence). The V and J ends lost 1 base and 0 bases respectively, with 10 bases between them. Looking up the rest from reference TRBV13 and TRBJ2-4 gives the full variable domain: AAGVIQSPRHLIKEKRETATLKCYPIPRHDTVYWYQQGPGQDPQFLISFYEKMQSDKGSIPDRFSAQQFSDYHSELNMSSLELGDSALYFCASSLEPGVAKNIQYFGAGTRLSVL.

The chain uses TRBV28 and TRBJ2-7, with 7 bases lining up with TRBD1. The junction had 8 bases not matched to a gene; V was cut back by 7 bases and J by 5 bases. The CDR3 spans 13 residues. In germline, CDR1 is MDHEN, CDR2 SYDVKM. The CDR3 DNA reads as TGTGCCAGCATCACCGGGACAGTTAACGAGCAGTACTTC. Translating it yields CASITGTVNEQYF.

The CDR3 bases are TGTGCCAGCAGCCAAGTACCCGGGACTATGGGCGGGGAGCTGTTTTTT. This sequence encodes CASSQVPGTMGGELFF. V gene TRBV14 combines with J gene TRBJ2-2; 7 bases are a match to TRBD2. CDR1 SGHDN and CDR2 FVKESK come from the germline V gene. V was clipped by 1 base and J by 7 bases; unmatched bases: 9. This CDR3 is 16 amino acids long. Full variable domain (missing parts from reference TRBV14 and TRBJ2-2): EAGVTQFPSHSVIEKGQTVTLRCDPISGHDNLYWYRRVMGKEIKFLLHFVKESKQDESGMPNNRFLAERTGGTYSTLKVQPAELEDSGVYFCASSQVPGTMGGELFFGEGSRLTVL.

This clonotype came up many times. This chain connects TRBV6-5 to TRBJ2-1; D is unresolved. Germline CDR1 and CDR2: MNHEY and SVGAGI. The length of the CDR3 is 11 residues. V dropped 3 bases and J dropped 10 bases, with 7 bases sitting between them. The CDR3 sequence is CASSYGYEQFF. The CDR3 nucleotides read TGTGCCAGCAGTTATGGGTACGAGCAGTTCTTC.

This chain joins TRBV20-1 and TRBJ2-3; a possible D gene is TRBD1 (5 bases). The V gene's germline CDR1 is DFQATT and CDR2 SNEGSKA (reference sequence). This CDR3 is built from 15 residues. V was trimmed by 0 bases and J by 5 bases, leaving 15 bases between them. In DNA, the CDR3 is TGCAGTGCTAGAGATAACCACAGGTACCAAGATACGCAGTATTTT. Translating gives CSARDNHRYQDTQYF.

The chain carries TRBV29-1 and TRBJ2-3, with D unresolved. This CDR3 spans 12 amino acids. V was clipped by 7 bases and J by 2 bases, with 10 bases between them. Germline loops: CDR1 SQVTM, CDR2 ANQGSEA. CDR3 bases: TGCAGCGCAACTCTCTACACAGATACGCAGTATTTT. Residues: CSATLYTDTQYF.

The V gene is TRBV20-1, the J gene TRBJ2-1, with 8 bases fitting TRBD2. Germline V gene lookup returns CDR1 DFQATT and CDR2 SNEGSKA (reference sequence). V shed 2 bases, J shed 5 bases, and the junction held 5 bases outside the gene matches. This CDR3 has 14 residues. CDR3 region: CSARIAGLNNEQFF. The DNA of the CDR3 is TGCAGTGCTAGAATAGCGGGGCTGAACAATGAGCAGTTCTTC.

This clonotype has a handful of counts. The chain joins TRBV4-3 to TRBJ2-1; D is undetermined. The germline V and J ends were trimmed by 0 bases and 5 bases, with 20 bases remaining between them. The V gene's germline CDR1 is LGHNA and CDR2 YSLEER. The CDR3 runs 18 residues. The chain's CDR3 is CASSQEVQLTMVDNEQFF. CDR3 nucleotide sequence: TGCGCCAGCAGCCAAGAGGTCCAGCTAACCATGGTGGACAATGAGCAGTTCTTC.

The chain joins TRBV6-5 to TRBJ2-4; tentatively, D is TRBD2 (5 bases). The DNA end is a closer match to TRBJ2-7, so the J assignment may be wrong. Per the germline V gene, CDR1 is MNHEY and CDR2 is SVGAGI. The CDR3 covers 13 residues. The CDR3 coding sequence is TGTGCCAGCAGTTATAATTCGGCGGGCGAGCAGTACTTC. Its protein product is CASSYNSAGEQYF.

This clonotype was picked up a small number of times. The chain carries TRBV27 and TRBJ1-4; possible D gene TRBD1, 5 bases. This CDR3 comprises 14 residues. V was trimmed by 6 bases and J by 1 base, leaving 9 bases between them. Looked up from germline, CDR1 is MNHEY and CDR2 is SMNVEV (reference sequence). CDR3 sequence reads: CASRTGVTNEKLFF. The CDR3 DNA is TGTGCCAGCAGGACGGGGGTAACTAATGAAAAACTGTTTTTT.

This clonotype was seen a few times. The CDR3 protein is CASSHPGTGGYEQYF. The CDR3 nucleotides read TGTGCCAGCAGCCACCCTGGGACAGGAGGTTACGAGCAGTACTTC. The gene calls are TRBV4-2 and TRBJ2-7; TRBD1 agrees at 8 bases. CDR1 is LGHNA, CDR2 YNFKEQ, per germline. The CDR3 totals 15 residues. J gave up 4 bases and V 3 bases, and 8 bases lay outside the gene matches.

There are a few counts of this clonotype. The V gene is TRBV12-3 or TRBV12-4, the J gene TRBJ2-7, with TRBD1 matching 10 bases. V was clipped by 5 bases and J by 5 bases; unmatched bases: 9. This CDR3 has 15 amino acids. The CDR3 DNA reads as TGTGCCAGCAGTCCCACCGGGACAGGGGCTAACGAGCAGTACTTC. Translating it yields CASSPTGTGANEQYF.

This clonotype came up once. The CDR3 sequence: CASSPAPGETDTQYF. CDR3 sequence (DNA): TGTGCCAGCAGCCCGGCCCCGGGAGAGACAGATACGCAGTATTTT. The J gene is TRBJ2-3, the V gene TRBV7-7; maybe TRBD2 (6 bases). With 5 bases removed from V and 3 bases from J, the gap between germline ends came to 15 bases. The CDR3 totals 15 residues. The germline V gene has CDR1 SSHAT and CDR2 FNYEAQ (reference sequence).

The rearrangement joins TRBV28 to TRBJ2-7; D remains unclear. Trimming removed 3 bases from V and 7 bases from J, with 10 bases in between. The CDR3 extends over 12 amino acids. Germline V gene lookup returns CDR1 MDHEN and CDR2 SYDVKM. The CDR3 nucleotides read TGTGCCAGCAGTTTCGAGCAGACTGAGCAGTACTTC. This translates into CASSFEQTEQYF.

This clonotype has only a few counts. The chain combines TRBV15 with TRBJ2-4; D not certain. The CDR3 loop spans 14 amino acids. Between the trimmed V and J ends, which lost 2 bases and 8 bases, there was a span of 13 bases. Germline values: CDR1 LNHNV, CDR2 YYDKDF (reference sequence). The CDR3 protein is CATSRPQTSDIQYF. The CDR3 DNA sequence: TGTGCCACCAGCAGACCCCAAACCTCGGACATTCAGTACTTC.

The chain uses TRBV10-3 and TRBJ2-5, with 7 bases lining up with TRBD1. CDR1 is ENHRY and CDR2 is SYGVKD in the germline V gene. The CDR3 consists of 17 residues. V lost 3 bases to trimming and J lost 11 bases; unmatched junction nucleotides: 21. Here the CDR3 reads CAISDTGTARYGSEQYF. CDR3 coding DNA: TGTGCCATCAGTGATACGGGGACAGCTCGATACGGTAGTGAGCAGTACTTC.

The chain couples TRBV7-9 to TRBJ2-4; D might be TRBD1 (6 bases). There are 14 residues in the CDR3. Germline V lookup: CDR1 SEHNR, CDR2 FQNEAQ (reference sequence). The V and J ends lost 3 bases and 4 bases respectively, with 10 bases between them. CDR3 coding DNA: TGTGCCAGCAGCTTCAGGGGCCAGAAAAACATTCAGTACTTC. Protein product: CASSFRGQKNIQYF.

This clonotype was seen a few times. The V call is TRBV5-1, the J call TRBJ2-6; D remains unclear. The CDR3 contains 14 residues. The germline CDR1 and CDR2 sequences are SGHRS and YFSETQ. V dropped 5 bases and J dropped 6 bases, with 12 bases sitting between them. The CDR3 DNA follows: TGCGCCAGCAGTTTCGAACCTACGGCCAACGTCCTGACTTTC. This gives the protein CASSFEPTANVLTF.

The J gene is TRBJ1-2, the V gene TRBV2; the D is unclear. V lost 0 bases and J 2 bases, leaving 10 bases between the germline ends. This CDR3 contains 15 residues. The germline gives CDR1 SNHLY, CDR2 FYNNEI. CDR3 DNA: TGTGCCAGCAGTGAAGCCCGACAATTAAACTATGGCTACACCTTC. The encoded protein is CASSEARQLNYGYTF.

The chain recombines TRBV5-1 with TRBJ1-1; D gene ambiguous. The germline CDR1 and CDR2 sequences are SGHRS and YFSETQ. Trimming left V 0 bases short and J 0 bases short, with 12 bases between. The CDR3 loop spans 16 amino acids. Here the CDR3 reads CASSLDPDGMNTEAFF. DNA for the CDR3: TGCGCCAGCAGCTTGGATCCCGACGGCATGAACACTGAAGCTTTCTTT.